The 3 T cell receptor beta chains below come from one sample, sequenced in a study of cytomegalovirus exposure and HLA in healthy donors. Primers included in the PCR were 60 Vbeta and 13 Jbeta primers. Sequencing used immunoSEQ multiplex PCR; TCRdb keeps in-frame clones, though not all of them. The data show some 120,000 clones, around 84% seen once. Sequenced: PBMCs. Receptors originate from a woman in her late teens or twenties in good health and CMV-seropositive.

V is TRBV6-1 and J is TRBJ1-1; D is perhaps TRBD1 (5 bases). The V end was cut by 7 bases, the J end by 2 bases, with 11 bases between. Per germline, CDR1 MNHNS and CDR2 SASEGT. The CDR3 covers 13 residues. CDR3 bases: TGTGCCAGCACGGGCAGGGCTAACACTGAAGCTTTCTTT. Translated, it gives CASTGRANTEAFF.

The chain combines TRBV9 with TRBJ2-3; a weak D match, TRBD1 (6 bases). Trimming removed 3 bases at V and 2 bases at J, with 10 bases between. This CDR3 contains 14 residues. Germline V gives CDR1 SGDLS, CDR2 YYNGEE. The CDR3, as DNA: TGTGCCAGCAGCGCGCCAGGGGCCACAGATACGCAGTATTTT. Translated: CASSAPGATDTQYF.

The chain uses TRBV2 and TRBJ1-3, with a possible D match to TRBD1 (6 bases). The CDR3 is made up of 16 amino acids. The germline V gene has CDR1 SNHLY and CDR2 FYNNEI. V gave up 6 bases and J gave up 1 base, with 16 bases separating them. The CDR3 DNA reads TGTGCCAGCAGGGACAGTGGTGGGTCGTCTGGAAACACCATATATTTT. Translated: CASRDSGGSSGNTIYF.